The rows below give T cell receptor beta chains drawn from one sample of a study of CD8 T cells in ankylosing spondylitis. TCRdb re-called the 5' RACE reads with MiXCR, one entry per CDR3 protein. The sample carries 350,000 or so distinct CDR3 sequences, under 15% recorded once. Sequencing used blood, either unsorted or a sorted T cell fraction (not recorded which). These receptors all come from a male donor with ankylosing spondylitis or in good health (not recorded which). Each CDR3 is given with its conserved first and last residue. Each record gives: CDR3 protein, CDR3 DNA, J gene, D gene, clone size, V gene. The D gene is left open where the match is weak. Only some rows state a clone size, as once, few, many or a class for expanded clones.

CASSRVLGNYGYTF	TGTGCCAGCAGCCGGGTCCTTGGGAACTATGGCTACACCTTC	TRBJ1-2	NA	NA	TRBV14
CASSSTGLNYGYTF	TGCGCCAGCAGCTCTACAGGGCTAAACTATGGCTACACCTTC	TRBJ1-2	NA	NA	TRBV5-1
CASSQARMLGSDTQYF	TGTGCCAGCAGCCAAGCGAGGATGCTAGGGTCGGATACGCAGTATTTT	TRBJ2-3	NA	few	TRBV14
CATSSLANGYTF	TGTGCCACCAGCAGTCTCGCGAATGGCTACACCTTC	TRBJ1-2	NA	NA	TRBV15
CASRNSGGRRDEQYF	TGCGCCAGCAGGAACTCAGGGGGGCGCAGGGACGAGCAGTACTTC	TRBJ2-7	NA	NA	TRBV10-2
CASSPGPRSEGELFF	TGTGCCAGCAGCCCCGGGCCTCGTTCCGAGGGGGAGCTGTTTTTT	TRBJ2-2	NA	NA	TRBV3-1
CASSFRGGGGSYEQYF	TGTGCCAGCAGTTTTCGAGGGGGAGGCGGTTCCTACGAGCAGTACTTC	TRBJ2-7	NA	few	TRBV28
CASSYWGVYNEQFF	TGTGCCAGCAGCTACTGGGGGGTCTACAATGAGCAGTTCTTC	TRBJ2-1	NA	NA	TRBV7-2
CASRRGLYRGTDTQYF	TGCGCCAGTCGTAGGGGGCTTTATCGAGGCACAGATACGCAGTATTTT	TRBJ2-3	TRBD1	NA	TRBV5-1
CSASGTGVQDGYTF	TGCAGTGCTAGTGGGACAGGGGTACAAGATGGCTACACCTTC	TRBJ1-2	TRBD1	few	TRBV20-1
CASSLVPQGFDSNQPQHF	TGCGCCAGCAGCTTGGTACCACAGGGGTTTGATAGCAATCAGCCCCAGCATTTT	TRBJ1-5	TRBD1	few	TRBV5-1
CASSLAELSEQFF	TGTGCCAGCAGTTTAGCGGAACTGAGTGAGCAGTTCTTC	TRBJ2-1	NA	few	TRBV12-3/TRBV12-4
CASSYSSYEQYF	TGTGCCAGCAGCTATAGCTCCTACGAGCAGTACTTC	TRBJ2-7	NA	many	TRBV7-2
CSARGGDGSNTGELFF	TGCAGTGCTAGAGGGGGGGACGGCTCGAACACCGGGGAGCTGTTTTTT	TRBJ2-2	NA	NA	TRBV20-1
CANGTGTSGANVLTF	TGTGCCAACGGGACGGGGACCTCTGGGGCCAACGTCCTGACTTTC	TRBJ2-6	NA	NA	TRBV27
CAITQGGEYTEAFF	TGTGCCATCACTCAGGGAGGAGAATATACTGAAGCTTTCTTT	TRBJ1-1	NA	many	TRBV10-3
CASSYSTKAGGLLYEQFF	TGTGCCAGCAGTTACTCGACGAAGGCGGGAGGGCTGTTGTATGAGCAGTTCTTC	TRBJ2-1	TRBD2	NA	TRBV6-5
CASSLETGTNTQYF	TGTGCCAGCAGTCTAGAAACGGGCACGAATACGCAGTATTTT	TRBJ2-3	NA	many	TRBV12-3/TRBV12-4
CASSTRAARGSSYEQYF	TGTGCCAGCAGCACTAGGGCGGCGCGGGGAAGCTCCTACGAGCAGTACTTC	TRBJ2-7	NA	NA	TRBV2
CASSPYRTDTQYF	TGTGCCAGCAGCCCATACCGGACAGATACGCAGTATTTT	TRBJ2-3	NA	NA	TRBV7-9